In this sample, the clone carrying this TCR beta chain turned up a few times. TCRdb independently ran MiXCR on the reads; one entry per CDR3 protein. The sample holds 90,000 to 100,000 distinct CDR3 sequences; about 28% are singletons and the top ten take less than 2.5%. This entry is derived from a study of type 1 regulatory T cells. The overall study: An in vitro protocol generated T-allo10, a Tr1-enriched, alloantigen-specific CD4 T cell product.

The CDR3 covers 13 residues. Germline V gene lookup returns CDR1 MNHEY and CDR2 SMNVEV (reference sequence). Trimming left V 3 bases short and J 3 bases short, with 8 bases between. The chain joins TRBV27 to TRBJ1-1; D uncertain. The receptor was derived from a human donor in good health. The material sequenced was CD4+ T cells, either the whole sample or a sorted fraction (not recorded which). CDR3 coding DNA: TGTGCCAGCAGTTTCGACTACTACACTGAAGCTTTCTTT. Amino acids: CASSFDYYTEAFF.